This passage covers 2 T cell receptor beta chains from one sample sequenced in a study of response to subunit inactivated influenza vaccine. A single record per CDR3 protein comes from TCRdb applying MiXCR to the RT-PCR reads. Of about 570,000 distinct CDR3 sequences listed, approximately 10% are singletons. This sample was shared with a second study, whose subject was T cells expressing NK-cell markers. As that study records: UMIs were included in TCR beta cDNA generated by 5'RACE template switching.

Sequencing was performed on PBMCs from blood, taken on the day of vaccination. The source is a man aged 45-65 years who received an inactivated influenza vaccine.

This clonotype was observed a few times. The chain recombines TRBV6-2 or TRBV6-3 with TRBJ1-1; D may be TRBD1 (5 bases). Deletions cut 5 bases from V and 7 bases from J, with 17 bases between. The CDR3 is 14 amino acids. The germline gives CDR1 MNHEY, CDR2 SVGEGT. CDR3 loop: CASSPTWGFGEAFF. The CDR3, as DNA: TGTGCCAGCAGTCCAACGTGGGGGTTCGGTGAAGCTTTCTTT.

This clonotype was seen ten or more times. V and J are TRBV3-1 and TRBJ2-1; 8 positions agree with TRBD2. This CDR3 comprises 14 residues. CDR1 is LGHDT, CDR2 YNNKEL, per germline (reference sequence). The V gene end was trimmed by 1 base and the J gene end by 10 bases; junction bases not matched to a gene: 6. CDR3 bases: TGTGCCAGCAGCCAAGGAACTAGCGGTAAAGAGCAGTTCTTC. Its translation is CASSQGTSGKEQFF.